What follows are 23 T cell receptor beta chains derived from one specimen sequenced in a study of T cell responses to AZD1222 COVID-19 vaccine. The protocol was immunoSEQ multiplex PCR, while the TCRdb copy is restricted to in-frame clones and leaves out a portion. Of approximately 46,000 clones listed, about 80% were seen once; the top ten hold around 7%. The sequencing used peripheral blood, collected on day 0 of AZD1222 vaccination. Receptors were obtained from an adult in good health.

This chain joins TRBV19 and TRBJ1-1, with unresolved D. This CDR3 has 15 amino acids. With 1 base removed from V and 0 bases from J, the gap between germline ends came to 9 bases. Germline CDR1 is LNHDA and CDR2 is SQIVND (reference sequence). DNA for the CDR3: TGTGCCAGTAGTATAGTCGGGGAAATGAACACTGAAGCTTTCTTT. Protein sequence: CASSIVGEMNTEAFF.

The gene calls are TRBV20-1 and TRBJ2-7, with no clear D. V dropped 3 bases and J dropped 0 bases, with 15 bases sitting between them. The CDR3 spans 15 residues. Per the germline V gene, CDR1 is DFQATT and CDR2 is SNEGSKA (reference sequence). The CDR3 is CSASRTSPLSYEQYF. The CDR3 DNA sequence: TGCAGTGCTAGTCGGACGTCGCCCCTCTCCTACGAGCAGTACTTC.

The chain links TRBV6-5 to TRBJ1-2; D not resolved. V gave up 6 bases and J gave up 8 bases, with 13 bases separating them. The CDR3 spans 12 residues. In germline, CDR1 is MNHEY, CDR2 SVGAGI. The CDR3 coding sequence is TGTGCCAGCAGGACGGGCTTACGGGGCTACACCTTC. This sequence encodes CASRTGLRGYTF.

This chain connects TRBV19 to TRBJ2-1; 11 nucleotides line up with TRBD2. This CDR3 is built from 16 residues. After removal of 6 bases from V and 8 bases from J, the junction contained 12 bases not matched to a gene. Germline values: CDR1 LNHDA, CDR2 SQIVND (reference sequence). Here the CDR3 DNA reads TGTGCCAGTAGGGATATAGCGGGAGGGCCCTTCCATGAGCAGTTCTTC. Translation: CASRDIAGGPFHEQFF.

This chain links TRBV2 with TRBJ2-4, with TRBD2 as a possible D gene (5 bases). Germline-derived CDR1 and CDR2 are SNHLY and FYNNEI. This CDR3 comprises 11 residues. Trimming pared 8 bases from V and 7 bases from J, leaving 9 bases between. CDR3 nucleotide sequence: TGTGCCAGCCAGGAGGCGAACATTCAGTACTTC. This sequence encodes CASQEANIQYF.

This clone was recorded only once. The V and J genes are TRBV5-1 and TRBJ2-2, with TRBD1 matching 9 bases. Unmatched junction bases numbered 3, after V lost 4 bases and J lost 2 bases. CDR1 is SGHRS and CDR2 is YFSETQ in the germline V gene. The CDR3 length is 15 residues. The CDR3 reads CASSADRGNTGELFF. Here the CDR3 DNA reads TGCGCCAGCAGCGCGGACAGGGGAAACACCGGGGAGCTGTTTTTT.

In its sample, this clone was seen a few times. The chain is built from TRBV30 and TRBJ2-5; 8 positions match TRBD1. CDR1 is GTSNPN and CDR2 is SVGIG in the germline V gene (reference sequence). The CDR3 sequence is 14 residues long. J lost 4 bases, V lost 3 bases, and 7 bases had no gene match. The CDR3 spells CAWSGQGIGETQYF. The CDR3 DNA is TGTGCCTGGAGCGGACAGGGAATTGGAGAGACCCAGTACTTC.

The chain employs TRBV10-3 and TRBJ1-2; D perhaps matches TRBD1 (5 bases). V was pared by 4 bases and J by 2 bases, with 17 bases between. The germline V gene has CDR1 ENHRY and CDR2 SYGVKD. The CDR3 is made up of 16 amino acids. The CDR3 DNA follows: TGTGCCATCAGTGTTCAGGGTGGTTACGAGAACTATGGCTACACCTTC. As protein: CAISVQGGYENYGYTF.

The chain joins TRBV5-1 to TRBJ2-1; D remains ambiguous. The CDR3 covers 13 residues. Trimming cost V 6 bases and J 9 bases, with 16 bases left between them. Germline V gene data show CDR1 as SGHRS and CDR2 as YFSETQ. CDR3 DNA sequence: TGCGCCAGCACCCTTGGGGTGGACCCTGAGCAGTTCTTC. This translates into CASTLGVDPEQFF.

The chain uses TRBV27 and TRBJ2-3, with 13 bases fitting TRBD2. Germline assignment: CDR1 MNHEY and CDR2 SMNVEV (reference sequence). The CDR3 runs to 16 residues. Trimming took 5 bases from V and 6 from J; bases not matched to a gene: 8. This CDR3 reads CASSPGLAGARDTQYF. DNA for the CDR3: TGTGCCAGCAGTCCCGGACTAGCGGGAGCTCGGGATACGCAGTATTTT.

The chain employs TRBV7-9 and TRBJ2-7; D is unresolved. The germline V gene encodes CDR1 SEHNR and CDR2 FQNEAQ (reference sequence). V was trimmed by 6 bases and J by 3 bases, leaving 9 bases between them. CDR3 length: 12 amino acids. The CDR3 region is CASRNLGYEQYF. For the CDR3, the DNA is TGTGCCAGCAGGAACCTGGGCTACGAGCAGTACTTC.

The J gene is TRBJ2-7, the V gene TRBV7-9, with 7 bases lining up with TRBD1. Germline V gene data show CDR1 as SEHNR and CDR2 as FQNEAQ (reference sequence). After removal of 5 bases from V and 3 bases from J, the junction contained 4 bases not matched to a gene. The CDR3 contains 13 residues. This CDR3 is CASSTWTGYEQYV. The CDR3 DNA reads TGTGCCAGCAGCACCTGGACAGGCTACGAGCAGTACGTC.

This chain uses TRBV18 with TRBJ2-7, with D perhaps assigned TRBD1 or TRBD2 (6 bases each). The length of the CDR3 is 15 residues. The ends were cut back, 3 bases at V and 0 bases at J, with 12 bases in the middle. Germline loops: CDR1 KGHSH, CDR2 LQKENI. CDR3 sequence: CASSPVRDNSYEQYF. The CDR3 region has the DNA TGTGCCAGCTCACCTGTGCGGGACAACTCCTACGAGCAGTACTTC.

V and J are TRBV5-1 and TRBJ1-2, with 9 bases matching TRBD1. The CDR3 is 15 residues long. Unmatched junction bases numbered 8, after V lost 4 bases and J lost 4 bases. Germline-derived CDR1 and CDR2 are SGHRS and YFSETQ. The CDR3 nucleotides are TGCGCCAGCAGCGCTACAGGGGGCAGTAGCTATGGCTACACCTTC. It translates to CASSATGGSSYGYTF.

The chain carries TRBV12-3 or TRBV12-4 and TRBJ1-5; D not resolved. The CDR3 spans 12 residues. V was trimmed by 2 bases and J by 6 bases, leaving 5 bases between them. The CDR3 region has the DNA TGTGCCAGCAGTTTATCCCCTCAGCCCCAGCATTTT. This gives the protein CASSLSPQPQHF.

The rearrangement joins TRBV10-3 to TRBJ2-2; possibly TRBD1 for D (6 bases). V dropped 4 bases and J dropped 2 bases, with 11 bases sitting between them. The V gene's germline CDR1 is ENHRY and CDR2 SYGVKD. The CDR3 extends over 15 amino acids. CDR3 sequence (DNA): TGTGCCATCAGTGGGGGGCGAGACAACACCGGGGAGCTGTTTTTT. Translation: CAISGGRDNTGELFF.

The chain uses TRBV18 and TRBJ1-1; 7 bases agree with TRBD1. Germline CDR1 is KGHSH and CDR2 is LQKENI. Trimming removed 3 bases from V and 5 bases from J; junction bases left unmatched: 9. The CDR3 sequence is 15 residues long. Here the CDR3 DNA reads TGTGCCAGCTCACCCTCAGGGGGGGAGAGGACTGAAGCTTTCTTT. It specifies CASSPSGGERTEAFF.

The chain employs TRBV6-5 and TRBJ2-5; D remains ambiguous. Trimming pared 2 bases from V and 2 bases from J, leaving 9 bases between. Germline V gene lookup returns CDR1 MNHEY and CDR2 SVGAGI. The CDR3 consists of 14 residues. CDR3 in amino acids: CASSYGRVQETQYF. The DNA for the CDR3 is TGTGCCAGCAGTTACGGAAGAGTGCAAGAGACCCAGTACTTC.

Only a few counts were recorded for this clone. The J gene is TRBJ2-2, the V gene TRBV19; 9 bases are a match to TRBD1. Looked up from germline, CDR1 is LNHDA and CDR2 is SQIVND (reference sequence). The ends lost 6 bases at V and 0 bases at J; junction bases unmatched: 5. This CDR3 is 16 amino acids long. For the CDR3, the DNA is TGTGCCAGTAGACCCCGACAGGGGGCGAACACCGGGGAGCTGTTTTTT. This gives the protein CASRPRQGANTGELFF.

This rearrangement joins TRBV6-4 to TRBJ1-5; TRBD1 aligns across 9 bases. Germline V gene data show CDR1 as MRHNA and CDR2 as SNTAGT. V lost 2 bases and J lost 4; bases outside the gene matches: 9. This CDR3 has 17 residues. The CDR3 protein is CASSDPQGARGNQPQHF. The CDR3 DNA follows: TGTGCCAGCAGTGACCCACAGGGGGCTCGGGGTAATCAGCCCCAGCATTTT.

V is TRBV5-4 and J is TRBJ2-2; 9 bases match TRBD2. V shed 0 bases, J shed 4 bases, and the junction held 1 base outside the gene matches. CDR3 length: 15 amino acids. Germline V CDR1 and CDR2: SGHNT, YYREEE (reference sequence). The CDR3 reads CASSLASGTTGELFF. DNA for the CDR3: TGTGCCAGCAGCTTGGCTAGCGGGACCACCGGGGAGCTGTTTTTT.

The chain combines TRBV19 with TRBJ2-7; D is perhaps TRBD2 (5 bases). The CDR3 sequence is 15 residues long. The V gene's germline CDR1 is LNHDA and CDR2 SQIVND (reference sequence). V was shortened by 4 bases and J by 2 bases, with 15 bases between the two germline ends. The CDR3 reads CASSTSQATTYEQYF. The CDR3 DNA reads TGTGCCAGTAGTACCTCCCAAGCGACTACCTACGAGCAGTACTTC.

This chain joins TRBV6-2 or TRBV6-3 and TRBJ2-5, with TRBD2 matching 14 bases. The V and J ends lost 0 bases and 4 bases, in that order; junction bases with no gene match: 7. This CDR3 spans 18 amino acids. Germline V gives CDR1 MNHEY, CDR2 SVGEGT. The CDR3 protein is CASSYSLGLAGDGETQYF. The DNA of the CDR3 is TGTGCCAGCAGTTACTCCCTGGGACTAGCGGGAGATGGAGAGACCCAGTACTTC.